What follows are 23 T cell receptor beta chains derived from one specimen sequenced in a study of shared clonotypes between healthy human individuals (dated by TCRdb to the early 2020s). Library generation was performed with the immunoSEQ multiplex PCR assay. TCRdb holds this immuneACCESS table with in-frame rearrangements only. Some clones are missing; in checked studies, unresolved V genes explain under half, and the rest has no known cause. The sample table records 2 million to 2.5 million clones; 90% to 96% of these occur just once. The leading ten clones occupy roughly 0.13% of the sample. The sequencing input was naive CD4+ T cells sorted from blood. This specimen's cell subset or site label, interpreted: CD45RA+ positively selected. These receptors all come from a man aged 18 to 29 in good health.

This clone was counted a few times. This sequence joins TRBV6-5 and TRBJ1-6, with 9 bases aligning to TRBD1. The V segment lost 6 bases and the J segment 10 bases; nucleotides outside the gene matches: 7. This CDR3 comprises 14 residues. The germline V gene encodes CDR1 MNHEY and CDR2 SVGAGI. In DNA form, the CDR3 reads TGTGCCAGCAGCTCCGGACAGGGGCGATCACCCCTCCACTTT. Residues: CASSSGQGRSPLHF.

Of note for this clone: This CDR3 is also generated by other DNA sequences in the sample. The rearrangement uses TRBV7-2 and TRBJ1-1; D call uncertain. V lost 3 bases to trimming and J lost 1 base, with 6 bases between them. Germline values: CDR1 SGHTA, CDR2 FQGNSA. The CDR3 covers 13 residues. CDR3 sequence: CASSFRQNTEAFF. CDR3 DNA sequence: TGTGCCAGCAGCTTCAGACAGAACACTGAAGCTTTCTTT.

CDR3: CASKGAGADTGELFF. The CDR3 region has the DNA TGTGCCAGCAAAGGGGCAGGGGCGGACACCGGGGAGCTGTTTTTT. J is TRBJ2-2 and V is TRBV28, with D maybe TRBD1 (6 bases). V lost 7 bases to trimming and J lost 3 bases, with 15 bases between them. The germline CDR1 and CDR2 sequences are MDHEN and SYDVKM. This CDR3 spans 15 amino acids.

V is TRBV14 and J is TRBJ2-5; 7 positions agree with TRBD2. Germline V gives CDR1 SGHDN, CDR2 FVKESK. The CDR3 extends over 15 amino acids. Trimming cost V 4 bases and J 5 bases; bases outside gene matches: 10. The CDR3 region is CASSRQGRGSETQYF. CDR3 coding DNA: TGTGCCAGCAGCCGTCAAGGGAGGGGAAGCGAGACCCAGTACTTC.

CDR3 residues: CAWTPALSYEQYF. The CDR3 DNA is TGTGCCTGGACTCCAGCCCTCTCCTACGAGCAGTACTTC. This rearrangement joins TRBV30 to TRBJ2-7; D gene unclear. CDR3 length equals 13 residues. V was clipped by 4 bases and J by 0 bases, with 10 bases between them. Germline V gene sequence: CDR1 GTSNPN, CDR2 SVGIG (reference sequence).

J is TRBJ2-7 and V is TRBV4-3; TRBD1 matches at 11 bases. Germline values: CDR1 LGHNA, CDR2 YSLEER. CDR3 length: 19 amino acids. V gave up 4 bases and J gave up 0 bases; unmatched junction bases: 14. The DNA for the CDR3 is TGCGCCAGCAGCCGTCAGGGGGCTGTGGGGACAGGGGGCTCCTACGAGCAGTACTTC. Residues: CASSRQGAVGTGGSYEQYF.

This clone was seen a single time. V is TRBV6-5 and J is TRBJ2-7; D possibly corresponds to TRBD1 (6 bases). V dropped 5 bases and J dropped 6 bases, with 11 bases sitting between them. Germline assignment: CDR1 MNHEY and CDR2 SVGAGI. The CDR3 is 12 residues long. The CDR3 sequence: CASSRQASEQYF. The DNA for the CDR3 is TGTGCCAGCAGTCGACAGGCCAGCGAGCAGTACTTC.

The chain recombines TRBV7-3 with TRBJ2-2; TRBD2 matches at 10 bases. Germline CDR1 and CDR2: SGHTA and FQGTGA. The CDR3 covers 18 residues. The junction had 11 bases not matched to a gene; V was cut back by 2 bases and J by 5 bases. The CDR3 sequence: CASSLFVLAGEATGELFF. The CDR3 DNA reads TGTGCCAGCAGCTTATTCGTGCTAGCGGGGGAGGCGACCGGGGAGCTGTTTTTT.

V usage is TRBV7-2 and J usage is TRBJ1-2; D may be TRBD1 (5 bases). Germline V gene data show CDR1 as SGHTA and CDR2 as FQGNSA. Trimming stripped 5 bases from V and 4 bases from J, with 17 bases between. The CDR3 is 15 residues long. This CDR3 is CASSLAFLGAYGYTF. CDR3 bases: TGTGCCAGCAGCCTCGCCTTTCTCGGGGCCTATGGCTACACCTTC. Together with reference TRBV7-2 and TRBJ1-2, the CDR3 gives the full variable domain: GAGVSQSPSNKVTEKGKDVELRCDPISGHTALYWYRQSLGQGLEFLIYFQGNSAPDKSGLPSDRFSAERTGGSVSTLTIQRTQQEDSAVYLCASSLAFLGAYGYTFGSGTRLTVV.

V gene TRBV28 combines with J gene TRBJ1-5; D call uncertain. CDR3 size: 12 residues. V was shortened by 5 bases and J by 6 bases, with 8 bases between the two germline ends. Germline CDR1 MDHEN, CDR2 SYDVKM. DNA of the CDR3: TGTGCCAGCAGTAGTCGAATTCAGCCCCAGCATTTT. It specifies CASSSRIQPQHF.

This sequence joins TRBV4-3 and TRBJ2-5; unclear D gene. CDR3 length: 13 residues. The germline V gene encodes CDR1 LGHNA and CDR2 YSLEER. Between the trimmed V and J ends, which lost 1 base and 4 bases, there was a span of 7 bases. CDR3 amino acids: CASSQGPRETQYF. CDR3 nucleotide sequence: TGCGCCAGCAGCCAAGGGCCCCGAGAGACCCAGTACTTC.

This rearrangement joins TRBV6-5 to TRBJ1-5; TRBD1 might be the D (5 bases). Germline V gene data show CDR1 as MNHEY and CDR2 as SVGAGI. This CDR3 is built from 15 residues. Trimming took off 2 bases at V and 6 bases at J, with 14 bases between the two ends. The CDR3 sequence: CASSYRGEGSQPQHF. In nucleotides, the CDR3 is TGTGCCAGCAGTTACCGGGGGGAGGGGTCTCAGCCCCAGCATTTT.

This clone was counted a single time. The V call is TRBV6-5, the J call TRBJ1-1; D not resolved. The CDR3 is 14 amino acids. CDR1 is MNHEY and CDR2 is SVGAGI in the germline V gene. The V end was cut by 4 bases, the J end by 4 bases, with 13 bases between. The CDR3 is CASSLPGRSTEAFF. CDR3 sequence (DNA): TGTGCCAGCAGTTTACCGGGCCGTAGCACTGAAGCTTTCTTT.

The V and J genes are TRBV28 and TRBJ1-1, with TRBD1 matching over 9 bases. The germline V gene has CDR1 MDHEN and CDR2 SYDVKM. Trimming removed 7 bases from V and 7 bases from J; junction bases left unmatched: 10. The CDR3 length is 14 residues. The CDR3 coding sequence is TGTGCCAGCACCATAACAGGGGGCATCGGTGAAGCTTTCTTT. Protein product: CASTITGGIGEAFF.

V and J are TRBV28 and TRBJ1-2; possibly TRBD1 for D (6 bases). The CDR3 loop spans 14 amino acids. Per germline, CDR1 MDHEN and CDR2 SYDVKM. Deletions cut 5 bases from V and 3 bases from J, with 13 bases between. The CDR3 region is CASSPATGYYGYTF. For the CDR3, the DNA is TGTGCCAGCAGTCCAGCGACAGGATACTATGGCTACACCTTC.

The chain carries TRBV30 and TRBJ1-6, with 7 bases that match TRBD1. Trimming removed 4 bases from V and 7 bases from J; junction bases left unmatched: 7. Germline V gene data show CDR1 as GTSNPN and CDR2 as SVGIG (reference sequence). The CDR3 contains 14 residues. Written as DNA, the CDR3 is TGTGCCTGGACCCAGGGGGTCGGAAATTCACCCCTCCACTTT. Its translation: CAWTQGVGNSPLHF. Full variable domain (rest looked up from reference TRBV30 and TRBJ1-6): SQTIHQWPATLVQPVGSPLSLECTVEGTSNPNLYWYRQAAGRGLQLLFYSVGIGQISSEVPQNLSASRPQDRQFILSSKKLLLSDSGFYLCAWTQGVGNSPLHFGNGTRLTVT.

Points on this clone: This specimen includes other DNA sequences encoding the same CDR3. The genes are TRBV9 and TRBJ2-7; no reliable D call. The CDR3 is 15 residues long. V gave up 0 bases and J gave up 0 bases, with 10 bases separating them. The germline gives CDR1 SGDLS, CDR2 YYNGEE. CDR3 coding DNA: TGTGCCAGCAGCGTAGATCTGGGCAGCTCCTACGAGCAGTACTTC. Residues: CASSVDLGSSYEQYF.

CDR3: CAWGSGGSGNTIYF. The DNA of the CDR3 is TGTGCCTGGGGTAGTGGGGGCTCTGGAAACACCATATATTTT. The chain combines TRBV30 with TRBJ1-3; D might be TRBD1 (5 bases). Trimming pared 5 bases from V and 0 bases from J, leaving 11 bases between. This CDR3 spans 14 amino acids. Germline CDR1 reads GTSNPN; CDR2 reads SVGIG (reference sequence).

The rearrangement links TRBV5-8 to TRBJ2-2, with TRBD2 matching over 8 bases. The CDR3 loop spans 15 amino acids. The trim removed 4 bases at V and 6 bases at J, leaving 8 bases unmatched. In germline, CDR1 is SGHTS, CDR2 YDEGEE. CDR3 DNA sequence: TGTGCCAGCAGCAAGGGACTAGGGACCGCCGGGGAGCTGTTTTTT. Protein product: CASSKGLGTAGELFF.

The chain links TRBV28 to TRBJ1-1, with D unclear. V lost 5 bases and J 5 bases, leaving 15 bases between the germline ends. Germline V gene lookup returns CDR1 MDHEN and CDR2 SYDVKM. The CDR3 extends over 14 amino acids. This CDR3 is CASSPPQRVTEAFF. Here the CDR3 DNA reads TGTGCCAGCAGTCCGCCCCAGAGGGTGACTGAAGCTTTCTTT.

The genes are TRBV5-1 and TRBJ2-3; D is perhaps TRBD1 (5 bases). The CDR3 runs 14 residues. With 4 bases removed from V and 7 bases from J, the gap between germline ends came to 16 bases. CDR1 SGHRS and CDR2 YFSETQ come from the germline V gene. CDR3 in DNA: TGCGCCAGCAGCCCCGCGCCGGACACCTATACGCAGTATTTT. This codes for CASSPAPDTYTQYF.

Remarks on this clone: The same CDR3 can be traced to other DNA sequences in this sample. This chain links TRBV6-5 with TRBJ2-3; D call uncertain. The CDR3 is made up of 14 amino acids. Germline CDR1 and CDR2: MNHEY and SVGAGI. Trimming pared 4 bases from V and 0 bases from J, leaving 8 bases between. The CDR3 sequence: CASSSGTSTDTQYF. The CDR3 region has the DNA TGTGCCAGCAGTTCCGGAACTAGCACAGATACGCAGTATTTT.

This clone was seen only once. The chain joins TRBV5-4 to TRBJ2-7; TRBD2 agrees at 13 bases. The CDR3 length is 15 residues. Germline CDR1 is SGHNT and CDR2 is YYREEE (reference sequence). The J segment lost 5 bases and the V segment lost 4 bases, leaving 6 bases of the junction unmatched. The CDR3, as DNA: TGTGCCAGCAGCCGCAGACTAGCGGGAGGAGACGAGCAGTACTTC. This translates into CASSRRLAGGDEQYF.